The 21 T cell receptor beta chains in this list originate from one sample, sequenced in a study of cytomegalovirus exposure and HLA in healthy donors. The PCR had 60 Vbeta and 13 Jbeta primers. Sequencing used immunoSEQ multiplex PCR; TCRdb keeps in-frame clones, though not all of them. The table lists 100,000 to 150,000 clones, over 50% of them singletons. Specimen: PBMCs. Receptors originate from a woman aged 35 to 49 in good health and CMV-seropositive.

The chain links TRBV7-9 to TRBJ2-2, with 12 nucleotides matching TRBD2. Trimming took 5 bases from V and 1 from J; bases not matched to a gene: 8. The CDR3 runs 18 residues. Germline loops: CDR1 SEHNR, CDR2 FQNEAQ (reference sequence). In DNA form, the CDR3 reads TGTGCCAGCAGCCAGTTCTGGACTAGCGGGGTGAACACCGGGGAGCTGTTTTTT. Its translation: CASSQFWTSGVNTGELFF.

CDR3 amino acids: CASSLYSTNEKLFF. DNA of the CDR3: TGCGCCAGCAGTTTATACTCAACTAATGAAAAACTGTTTTTT. The chain combines TRBV5-1 with TRBJ1-4, with unresolved D. The CDR3 loop spans 14 amino acids. Germline CDR1 is SGHRS and CDR2 is YFSETQ. Trimming took 5 bases from V and 0 from J, leaving 8 bases between them.

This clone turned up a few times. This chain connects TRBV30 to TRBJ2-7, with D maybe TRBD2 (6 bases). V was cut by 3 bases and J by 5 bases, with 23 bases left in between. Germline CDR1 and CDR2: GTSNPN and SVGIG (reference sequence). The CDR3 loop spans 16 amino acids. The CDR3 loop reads CAWRDRGAWPGDEQYF. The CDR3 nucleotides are TGTGCCTGGAGGGATCGCGGGGCCTGGCCGGGGGACGAGCAGTACTTC.

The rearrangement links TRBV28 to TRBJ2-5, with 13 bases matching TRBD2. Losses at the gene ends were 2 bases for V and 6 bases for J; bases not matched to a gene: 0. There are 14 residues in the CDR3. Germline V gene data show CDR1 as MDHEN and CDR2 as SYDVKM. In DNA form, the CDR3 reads TGTGCCAGCAGTTTAGGGACTAGCGGGAAGACCCAGTACTTC. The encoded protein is CASSLGTSGKTQYF.

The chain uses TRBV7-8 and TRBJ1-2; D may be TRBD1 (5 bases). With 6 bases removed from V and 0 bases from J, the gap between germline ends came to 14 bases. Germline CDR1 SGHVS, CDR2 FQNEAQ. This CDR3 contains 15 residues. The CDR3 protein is CASSYSRVSNYGYTF. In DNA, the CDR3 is TGTGCCAGCAGTTACAGCAGGGTATCTAACTATGGCTACACCTTC.

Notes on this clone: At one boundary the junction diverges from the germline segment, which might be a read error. The CDR3 DNA reads as TGTTCCAGCAGCTTCCAGGGAATCGAGCAGTACTTC. Translated, it gives CSSSFQGIEQYF. The chain is built from TRBV7-9 and TRBJ2-7, with D perhaps TRBD1 (5 bases). This CDR3 has 12 amino acids. The germline gives CDR1 SEHNR, CDR2 FQNEAQ (reference sequence).

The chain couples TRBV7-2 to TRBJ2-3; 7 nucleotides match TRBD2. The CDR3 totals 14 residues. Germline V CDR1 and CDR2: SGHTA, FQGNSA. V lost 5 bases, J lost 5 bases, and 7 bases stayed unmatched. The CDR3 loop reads CASSTLAFRDTQYF. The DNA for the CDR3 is TGTGCCAGCAGCACACTAGCGTTTCGAGATACGCAGTATTTT.

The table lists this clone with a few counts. The CDR3 sequence is CATRGDNNQPQHF. CDR3 DNA sequence: TGTGCCACCAGGGGGGACAACAATCAGCCCCAGCATTTT. V is TRBV2 and J is TRBJ1-5; TRBD1 matches at 7 bases. From germline, CDR1 is SNHLY and CDR2 FYNNEI. There are 13 residues in the CDR3. The V gene end was trimmed by 10 bases and the J gene end by 3 bases; junction bases not matched to a gene: 6.

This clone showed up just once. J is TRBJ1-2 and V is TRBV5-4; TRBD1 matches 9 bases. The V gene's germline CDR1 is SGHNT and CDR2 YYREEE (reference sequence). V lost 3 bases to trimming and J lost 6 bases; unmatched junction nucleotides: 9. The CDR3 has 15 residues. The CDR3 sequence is CASSSKRDRENGYTF. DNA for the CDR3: TGTGCCAGCAGCTCTAAAAGGGACAGGGAGAATGGCTACACCTTC.

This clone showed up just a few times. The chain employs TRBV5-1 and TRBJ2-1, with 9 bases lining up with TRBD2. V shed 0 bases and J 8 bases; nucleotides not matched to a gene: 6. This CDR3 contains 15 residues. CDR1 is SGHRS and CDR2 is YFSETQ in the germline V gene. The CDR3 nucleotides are TGCGCCAGCAGCTTGGGTGCGGGAGGGCCCGATGAGCAGTTCTTC. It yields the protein CASSLGAGGPDEQFF.

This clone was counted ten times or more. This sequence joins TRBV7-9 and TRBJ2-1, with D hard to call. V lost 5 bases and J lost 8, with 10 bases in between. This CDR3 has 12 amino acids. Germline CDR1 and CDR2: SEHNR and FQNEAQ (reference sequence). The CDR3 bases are TGTGCCAGCAGCCTACTGGGCTATGAGCAGTTCTTC. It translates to CASSLLGYEQFF. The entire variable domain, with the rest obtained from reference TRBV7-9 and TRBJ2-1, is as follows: DTGVSQNPRHKITKRGQNVTFRCDPISEHNRLYWYRQTLGQGPEFLTYFQNEAQLEKSRLLSDRFSAERPKGSFSTLEIQRTEQGDSAMYLCASSLLGYEQFFGPGTRLTVL.

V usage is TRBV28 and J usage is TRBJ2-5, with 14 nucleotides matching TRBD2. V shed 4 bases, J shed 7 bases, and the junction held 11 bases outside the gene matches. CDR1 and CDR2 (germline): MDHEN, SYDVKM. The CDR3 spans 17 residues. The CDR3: CASSSPVTSGRVGTQYF. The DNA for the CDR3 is TGTGCCAGCAGTTCCCCGGTGACTAGCGGGAGGGTGGGGACCCAGTACTTC.

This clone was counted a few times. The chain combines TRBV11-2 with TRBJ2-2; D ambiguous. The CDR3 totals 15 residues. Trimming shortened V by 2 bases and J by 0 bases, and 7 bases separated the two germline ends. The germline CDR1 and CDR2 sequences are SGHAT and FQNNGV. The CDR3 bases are TGTGCCAGCAGCTTACAGCGAGCGAACACCGGGGAGCTGTTTTTT. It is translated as CASSLQRANTGELFF.

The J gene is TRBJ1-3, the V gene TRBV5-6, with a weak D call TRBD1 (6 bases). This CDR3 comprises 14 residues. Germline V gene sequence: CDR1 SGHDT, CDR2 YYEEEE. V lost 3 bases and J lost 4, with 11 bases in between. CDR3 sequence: CASSYPGEGNTIYF. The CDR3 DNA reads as TGTGCCAGCAGCTACCCAGGGGAGGGAAACACCATATATTTT.

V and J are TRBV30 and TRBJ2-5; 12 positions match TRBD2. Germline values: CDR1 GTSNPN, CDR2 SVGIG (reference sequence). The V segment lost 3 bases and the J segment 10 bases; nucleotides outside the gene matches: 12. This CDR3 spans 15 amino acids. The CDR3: CAWRPPSGGARVQYF. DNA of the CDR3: TGTGCCTGGAGACCCCCTAGCGGGGGGGCCAGGGTCCAGTACTTC. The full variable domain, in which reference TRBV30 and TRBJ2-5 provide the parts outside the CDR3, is SQTIHQWPATLVQPVGSPLSLECTVEGTSNPNLYWYRQAAGRGLQLLFYSVGIGQISSEVPQNLSASRPQDRQFILSSKKLLLSDSGFYLCAWRPPSGGARVQYFGPGTRLLVL.

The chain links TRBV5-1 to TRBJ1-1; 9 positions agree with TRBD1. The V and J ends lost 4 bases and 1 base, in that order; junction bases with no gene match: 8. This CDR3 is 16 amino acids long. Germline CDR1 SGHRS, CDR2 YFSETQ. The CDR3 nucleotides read TGCGCCAGCAGCCCGACGGGACAGGGCTCGAACACTGAAGCTTTCTTT. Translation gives CASSPTGQGSNTEAFF. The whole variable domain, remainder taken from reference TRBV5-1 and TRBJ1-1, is KAGVTQTPRYLIKTRGQQVTLSCSPISGHRSVSWYQQTPGQGLQFLFEYFSETQRNKGNFPGRFSGRQFSNSRSEMNVSTLELGDSALYLCASSPTGQGSNTEAFFGQGTRLTVV.

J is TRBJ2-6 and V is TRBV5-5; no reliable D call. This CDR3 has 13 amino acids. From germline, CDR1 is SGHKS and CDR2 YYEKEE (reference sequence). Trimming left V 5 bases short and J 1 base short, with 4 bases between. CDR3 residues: CASSQSGANVLTF. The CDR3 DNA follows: TGTGCCAGCAGTCAATCTGGGGCCAACGTCCTGACTTTC.

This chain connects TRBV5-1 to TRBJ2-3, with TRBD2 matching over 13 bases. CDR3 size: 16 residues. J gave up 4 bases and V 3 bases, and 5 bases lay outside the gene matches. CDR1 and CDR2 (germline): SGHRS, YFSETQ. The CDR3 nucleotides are TGCGCCAGCAGCTCGACTAGCGGGGGGCACCCAGATACGCAGTATTTT. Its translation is CASSSTSGGHPDTQYF.

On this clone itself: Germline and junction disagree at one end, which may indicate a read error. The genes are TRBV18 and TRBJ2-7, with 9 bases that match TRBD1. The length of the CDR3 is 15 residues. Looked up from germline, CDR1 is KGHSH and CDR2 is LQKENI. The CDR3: CASSPQGTGSYEQYF. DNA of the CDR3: TGTGCCAGCTCGCCACAAGGGACAGGGTCCTACGAGCAGTACTTC.

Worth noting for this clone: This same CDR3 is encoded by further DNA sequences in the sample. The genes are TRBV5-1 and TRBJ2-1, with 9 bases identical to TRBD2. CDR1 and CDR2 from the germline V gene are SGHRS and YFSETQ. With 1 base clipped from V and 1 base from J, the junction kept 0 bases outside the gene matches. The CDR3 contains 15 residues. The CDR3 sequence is CASSLTSGSYNEQFF. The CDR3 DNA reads TGCGCCAGCAGCTTGACTAGCGGGTCCTACAATGAGCAGTTCTTC. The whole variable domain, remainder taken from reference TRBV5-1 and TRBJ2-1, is KAGVTQTPRYLIKTRGQQVTLSCSPISGHRSVSWYQQTPGQGLQFLFEYFSETQRNKGNFPGRFSGRQFSNSRSEMNVSTLELGDSALYLCASSLTSGSYNEQFFGPGTRLTVL.

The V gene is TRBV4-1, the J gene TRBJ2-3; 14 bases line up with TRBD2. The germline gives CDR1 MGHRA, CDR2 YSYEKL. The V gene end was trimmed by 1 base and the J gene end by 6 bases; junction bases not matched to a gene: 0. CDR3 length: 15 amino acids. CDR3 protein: CASSQGTSGGDTQYF. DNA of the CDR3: TGCGCCAGCAGCCAAGGGACTAGCGGGGGGGATACGCAGTATTTT.